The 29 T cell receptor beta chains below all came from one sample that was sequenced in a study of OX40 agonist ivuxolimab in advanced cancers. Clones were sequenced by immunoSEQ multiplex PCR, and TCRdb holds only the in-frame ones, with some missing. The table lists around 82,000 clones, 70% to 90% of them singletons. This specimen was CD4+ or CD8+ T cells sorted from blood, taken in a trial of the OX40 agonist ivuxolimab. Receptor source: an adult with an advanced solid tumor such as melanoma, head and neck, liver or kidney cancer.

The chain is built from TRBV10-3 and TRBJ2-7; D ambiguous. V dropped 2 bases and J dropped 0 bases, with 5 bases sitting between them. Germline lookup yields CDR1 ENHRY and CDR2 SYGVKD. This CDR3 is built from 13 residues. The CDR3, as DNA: TGTGCCATCAGTGAGGGCAGCTCCTACGAGCAGTACTTC. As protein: CAISEGSSYEQYF.

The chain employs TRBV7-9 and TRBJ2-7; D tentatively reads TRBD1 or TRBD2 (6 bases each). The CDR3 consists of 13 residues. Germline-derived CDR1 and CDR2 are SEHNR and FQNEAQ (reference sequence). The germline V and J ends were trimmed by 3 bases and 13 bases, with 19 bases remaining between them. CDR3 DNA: TGTGCCAGCAGCTTGGGGCGGGACACACTTAGTTACTTC. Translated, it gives CASSLGRDTLSYF.

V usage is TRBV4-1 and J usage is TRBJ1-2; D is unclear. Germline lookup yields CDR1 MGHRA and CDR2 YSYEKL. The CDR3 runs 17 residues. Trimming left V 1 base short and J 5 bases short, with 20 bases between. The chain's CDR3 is CASSQGAIWGEEYGYTF. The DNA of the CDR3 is TGCGCCAGCAGCCAAGGGGCAATTTGGGGAGAGGAGTATGGCTACACCTTC.

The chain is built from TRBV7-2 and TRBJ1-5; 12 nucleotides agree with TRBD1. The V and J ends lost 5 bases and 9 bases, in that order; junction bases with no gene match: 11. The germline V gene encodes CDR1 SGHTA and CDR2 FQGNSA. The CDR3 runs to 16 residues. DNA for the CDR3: TGTGCCAGCAGCCCCGTGGGGACAGGGGGCTTTCCGCCCCAGCATTTT. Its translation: CASSPVGTGGFPPQHF.

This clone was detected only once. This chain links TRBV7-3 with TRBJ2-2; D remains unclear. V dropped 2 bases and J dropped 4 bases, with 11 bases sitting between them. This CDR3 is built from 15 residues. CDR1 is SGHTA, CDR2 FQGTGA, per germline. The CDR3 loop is CASSLDPRSTGELFF. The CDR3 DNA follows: TGTGCCAGCAGCTTAGACCCCCGCAGCACCGGGGAGCTGTTTTTT.

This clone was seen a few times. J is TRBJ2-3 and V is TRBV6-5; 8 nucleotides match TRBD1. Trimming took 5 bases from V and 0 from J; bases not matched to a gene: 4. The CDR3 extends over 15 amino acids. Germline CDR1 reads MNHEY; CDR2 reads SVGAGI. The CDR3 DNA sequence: TGTGCCAGCAGTCGGCAGGGGGCTAGCACAGATACGCAGTATTTT. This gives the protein CASSRQGASTDTQYF.

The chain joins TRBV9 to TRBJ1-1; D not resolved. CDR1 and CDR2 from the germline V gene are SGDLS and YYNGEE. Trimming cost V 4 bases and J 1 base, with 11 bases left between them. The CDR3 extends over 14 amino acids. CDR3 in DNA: TGTGCCAGCAGCCCCGGCGTGGCGAACACTGAAGCTTTCTTT. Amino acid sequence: CASSPGVANTEAFF. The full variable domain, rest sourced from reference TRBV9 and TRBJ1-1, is DSGVTQTPKHLITATGQRVTLRCSPRSGDLSVYWYQQSLDQGLQFLIQYYNGEERAKGNILERFSAQQFPDLHSELNLSSLELGDSALYFCASSPGVANTEAFFGQGTRLTVV.

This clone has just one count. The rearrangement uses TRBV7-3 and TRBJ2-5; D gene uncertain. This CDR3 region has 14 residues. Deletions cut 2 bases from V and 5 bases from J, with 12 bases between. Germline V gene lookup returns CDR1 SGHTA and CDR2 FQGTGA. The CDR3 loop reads CASSLHPLAETQYF. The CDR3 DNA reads TGTGCCAGCAGCTTACATCCCCTCGCGGAGACCCAGTACTTC.

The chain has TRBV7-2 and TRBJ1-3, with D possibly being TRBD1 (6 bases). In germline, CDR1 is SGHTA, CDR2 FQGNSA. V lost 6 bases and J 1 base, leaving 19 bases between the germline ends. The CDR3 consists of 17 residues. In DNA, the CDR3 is TGTGCCAGCAGTCATCGCCCCGGGACACCTTCTGGAAACACCATATATTTT. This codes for CASSHRPGTPSGNTIYF.

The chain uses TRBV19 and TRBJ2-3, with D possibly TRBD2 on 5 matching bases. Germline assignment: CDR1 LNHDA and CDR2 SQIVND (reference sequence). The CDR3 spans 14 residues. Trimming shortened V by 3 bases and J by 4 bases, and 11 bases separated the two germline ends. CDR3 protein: CASSMGMRADTQYF. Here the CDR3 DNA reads TGTGCCAGTAGTATGGGGATGAGGGCAGATACGCAGTATTTT. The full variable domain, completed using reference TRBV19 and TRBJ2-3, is DGGITQSPKYLFRKEGQNVTLSCEQNLNHDAMYWYRQDPGQGLRLIYYSQIVNDFQKGDIAEGYSVSREKKESFPLTVTSAQKNPTAFYLCASSMGMRADTQYFGPGTRLTVL.

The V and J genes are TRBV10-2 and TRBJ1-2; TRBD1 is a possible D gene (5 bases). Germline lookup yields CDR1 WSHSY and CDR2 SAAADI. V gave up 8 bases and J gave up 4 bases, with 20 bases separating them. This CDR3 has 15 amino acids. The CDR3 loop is CASGKGDGGTYGYTF. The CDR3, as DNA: TGCGCCAGCGGGAAAGGGGACGGTGGGACCTATGGCTACACCTTC.

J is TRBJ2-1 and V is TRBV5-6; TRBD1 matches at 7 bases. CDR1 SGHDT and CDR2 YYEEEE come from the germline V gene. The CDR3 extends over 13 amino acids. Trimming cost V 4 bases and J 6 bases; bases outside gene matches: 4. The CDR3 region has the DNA TGTGCCAGCAGCACAGGGGAGCTCAATGAGCAGTTCTTC. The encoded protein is CASSTGELNEQFF.

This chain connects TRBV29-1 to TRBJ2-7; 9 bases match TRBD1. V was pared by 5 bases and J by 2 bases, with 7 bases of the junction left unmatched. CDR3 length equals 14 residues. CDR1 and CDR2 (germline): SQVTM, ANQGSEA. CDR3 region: CSVLTDRGPYEQYF. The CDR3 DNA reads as TGCAGCGTTCTTACGGACAGGGGACCCTACGAGCAGTACTTC.

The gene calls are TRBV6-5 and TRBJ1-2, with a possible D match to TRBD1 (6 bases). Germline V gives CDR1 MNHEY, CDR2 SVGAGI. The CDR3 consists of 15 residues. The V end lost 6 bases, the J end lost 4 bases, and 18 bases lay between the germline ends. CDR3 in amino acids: CASSPPQGWSYGYTF. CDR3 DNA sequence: TGTGCCAGCAGCCCCCCACAGGGATGGAGCTATGGCTACACCTTC.

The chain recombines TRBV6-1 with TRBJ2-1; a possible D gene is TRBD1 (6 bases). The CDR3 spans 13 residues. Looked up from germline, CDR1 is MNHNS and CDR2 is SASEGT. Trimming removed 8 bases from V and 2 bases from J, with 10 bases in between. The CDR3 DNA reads TGTGCCAGCCACAGGGAGACCTACAATGAGCAGTTCTTC. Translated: CASHRETYNEQFF.

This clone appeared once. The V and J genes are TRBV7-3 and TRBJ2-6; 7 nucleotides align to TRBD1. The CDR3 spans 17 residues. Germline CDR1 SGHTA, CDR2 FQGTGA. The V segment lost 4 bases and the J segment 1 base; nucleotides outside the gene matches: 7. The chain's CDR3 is CASSSDRVRSGANVLTF. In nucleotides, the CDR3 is TGTGCCAGCAGCTCCGACAGGGTCAGATCTGGGGCCAACGTCCTGACTTTC.

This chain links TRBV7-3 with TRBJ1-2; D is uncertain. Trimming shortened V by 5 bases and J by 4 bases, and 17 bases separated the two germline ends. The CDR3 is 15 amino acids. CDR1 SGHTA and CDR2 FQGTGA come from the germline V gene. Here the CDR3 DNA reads TGTGCCAGCAGCCCCCGGGGAGGACTCCTCTATGGCTACACCTTC. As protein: CASSPRGGLLYGYTF.

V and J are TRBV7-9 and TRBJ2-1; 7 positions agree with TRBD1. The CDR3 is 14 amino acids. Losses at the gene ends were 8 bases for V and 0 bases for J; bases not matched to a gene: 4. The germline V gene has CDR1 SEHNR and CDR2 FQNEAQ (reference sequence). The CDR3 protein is CASETGYSYNEQFF. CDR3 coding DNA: TGTGCCAGCGAGACAGGGTACTCCTACAATGAGCAGTTCTTC.

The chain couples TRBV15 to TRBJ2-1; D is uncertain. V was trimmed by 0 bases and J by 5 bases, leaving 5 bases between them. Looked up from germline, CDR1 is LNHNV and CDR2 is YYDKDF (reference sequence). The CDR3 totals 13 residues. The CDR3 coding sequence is TGTGCCACCAGCAGAGAAGGGAACAATGAGCAGTTCTTC. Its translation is CATSREGNNEQFF. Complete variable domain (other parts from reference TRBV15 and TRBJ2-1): DAMVIQNPRYQVTQFGKPVTLSCSQTLNHNVMYWYQQKSSQAPKLLFHYYDKDFNNEADTPDNFQSRRPNTSFCFLDIRSPGLGDTAMYLCATSREGNNEQFFGPGTRLTVL.

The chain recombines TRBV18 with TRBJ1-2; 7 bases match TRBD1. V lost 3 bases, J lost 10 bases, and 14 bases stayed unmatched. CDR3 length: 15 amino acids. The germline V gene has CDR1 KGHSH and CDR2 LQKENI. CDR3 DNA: TGTGCCAGCTCACCTCGAACGACAGGGATATTTGACTACACCTTC. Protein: CASSPRTTGIFDYTF.

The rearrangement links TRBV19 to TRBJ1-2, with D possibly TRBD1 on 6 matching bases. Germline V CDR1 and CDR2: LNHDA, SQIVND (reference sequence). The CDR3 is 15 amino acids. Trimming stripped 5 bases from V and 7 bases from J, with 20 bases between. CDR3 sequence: CASSANQGTTGGYTF. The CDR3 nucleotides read TGTGCCAGTAGTGCCAACCAGGGGACTACCGGTGGCTACACCTTC. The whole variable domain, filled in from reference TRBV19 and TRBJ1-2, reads DGGITQSPKYLFRKEGQNVTLSCEQNLNHDAMYWYRQDPGQGLRLIYYSQIVNDFQKGDIAEGYSVSREKKESFPLTVTSAQKNPTAFYLCASSANQGTTGGYTFGSGTRLTVV.

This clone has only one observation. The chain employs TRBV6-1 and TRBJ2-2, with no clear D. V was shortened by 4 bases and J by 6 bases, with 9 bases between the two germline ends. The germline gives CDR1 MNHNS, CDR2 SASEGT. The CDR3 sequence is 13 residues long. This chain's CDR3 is CASSANVAGELFF. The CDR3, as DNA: TGTGCCAGCAGTGCTAATGTGGCCGGGGAGCTGTTTTTT.

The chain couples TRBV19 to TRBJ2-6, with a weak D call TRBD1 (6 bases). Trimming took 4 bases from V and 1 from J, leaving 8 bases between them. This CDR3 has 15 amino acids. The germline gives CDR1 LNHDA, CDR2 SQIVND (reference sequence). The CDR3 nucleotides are TGTGCCAGTAGTAGAGACAGGTCTGGGGCCAACGTCCTGACTTTC. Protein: CASSRDRSGANVLTF.

The CDR3 region is CASKESYEQYF. CDR3 nucleotides: TGCGCCAGCAAAGAGTCCTACGAGCAGTACTTC. The gene calls are TRBV5-1 and TRBJ2-7; D is undetermined. The CDR3 contains 11 residues. Germline loops: CDR1 SGHRS, CDR2 YFSETQ. V dropped 6 bases and J dropped 1 base, with 5 bases sitting between them.

The CDR3 protein is CASSSPYTETQYF. DNA for the CDR3: TGTGCCAGCAGCTCCCCCTATACGGAGACCCAGTACTTC. The V gene is TRBV11-2, the J gene TRBJ2-5; D remains unclear. V was pared by 4 bases and J by 5 bases, with 11 bases between. Germline assignment: CDR1 SGHAT and CDR2 FQNNGV. The CDR3 is made up of 13 amino acids.

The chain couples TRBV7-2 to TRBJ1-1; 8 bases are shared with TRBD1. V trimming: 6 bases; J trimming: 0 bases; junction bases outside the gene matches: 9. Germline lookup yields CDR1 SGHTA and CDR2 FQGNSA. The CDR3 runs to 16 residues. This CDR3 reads CASRPTRQGMNTEAFF. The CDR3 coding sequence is TGTGCCAGCAGACCTACGAGACAGGGGATGAACACTGAAGCTTTCTTT.

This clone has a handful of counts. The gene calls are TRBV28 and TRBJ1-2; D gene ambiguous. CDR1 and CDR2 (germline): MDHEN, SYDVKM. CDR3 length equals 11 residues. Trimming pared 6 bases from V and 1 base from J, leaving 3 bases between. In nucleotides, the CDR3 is TGTGCCAGCAGACATAACTATGGCTACACCTTC. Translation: CASRHNYGYTF.

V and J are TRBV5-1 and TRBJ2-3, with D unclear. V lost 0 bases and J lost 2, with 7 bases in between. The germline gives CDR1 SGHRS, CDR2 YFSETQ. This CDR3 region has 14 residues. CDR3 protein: CASSLDYPTDTQYF. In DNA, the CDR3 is TGCGCCAGCAGCTTGGACTACCCCACAGATACGCAGTATTTT.

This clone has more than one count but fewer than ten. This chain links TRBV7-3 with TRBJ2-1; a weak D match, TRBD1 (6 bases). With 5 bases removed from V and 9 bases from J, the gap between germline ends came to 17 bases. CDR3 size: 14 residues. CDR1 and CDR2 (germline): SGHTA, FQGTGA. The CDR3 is CASSLNRDKSEQFF. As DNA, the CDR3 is TGTGCCAGCAGCCTCAACCGGGACAAGAGTGAGCAGTTCTTC.